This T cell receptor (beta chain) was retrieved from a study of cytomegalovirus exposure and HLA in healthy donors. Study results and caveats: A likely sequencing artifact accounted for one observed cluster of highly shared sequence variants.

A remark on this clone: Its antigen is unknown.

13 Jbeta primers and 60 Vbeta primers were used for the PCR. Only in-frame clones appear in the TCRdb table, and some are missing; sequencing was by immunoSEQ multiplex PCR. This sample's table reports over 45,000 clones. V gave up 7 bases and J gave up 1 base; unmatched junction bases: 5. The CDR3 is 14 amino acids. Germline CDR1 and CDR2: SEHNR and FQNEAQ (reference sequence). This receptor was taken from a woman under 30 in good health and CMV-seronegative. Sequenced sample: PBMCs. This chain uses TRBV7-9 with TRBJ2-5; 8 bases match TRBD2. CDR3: CASTERGIQETQYF. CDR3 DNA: TGTGCCAGCACCGAGCGGGGGATCCAAGAGACCCAGTACTTC.